The following is a T cell receptor (beta chain) sequence with its context. These data belong to a study of T-cell reconstitution after alpha-beta-depleted transplantation in children. This sample's TCRbeta library carried unique molecular identifier barcodes. TCRdb reprocessed the PCR reads with MiXCR, giving one entry per CDR3 protein. The sample holds a few hundred thousand distinct CDR3 sequences; 10% are singletons and the top ten take 2% to 3%. V lost 3 bases to trimming and J lost 0 bases, with 21 bases between them. The germline CDR1 and CDR2 sequences are MGHRA and YSYEKL. The CDR3 length is 18 residues.

The receptor was isolated from a human donor who donated a stem cell graft to a child with acute lymphoblastic leukemia. The chain couples TRBV4-1 to TRBJ2-7, with D perhaps TRBD1 or TRBD2 (5 bases each). The sample was PBMCs from the stem cell graft donor, taken from the stem cell graft. The CDR3 DNA is TGCGCCAGCAGCCAGGACAAACTGGAGCGGAAATTCTCCTACGAGCAGTACTTC. Translating gives CASSQDKLERKFSYEQYF.